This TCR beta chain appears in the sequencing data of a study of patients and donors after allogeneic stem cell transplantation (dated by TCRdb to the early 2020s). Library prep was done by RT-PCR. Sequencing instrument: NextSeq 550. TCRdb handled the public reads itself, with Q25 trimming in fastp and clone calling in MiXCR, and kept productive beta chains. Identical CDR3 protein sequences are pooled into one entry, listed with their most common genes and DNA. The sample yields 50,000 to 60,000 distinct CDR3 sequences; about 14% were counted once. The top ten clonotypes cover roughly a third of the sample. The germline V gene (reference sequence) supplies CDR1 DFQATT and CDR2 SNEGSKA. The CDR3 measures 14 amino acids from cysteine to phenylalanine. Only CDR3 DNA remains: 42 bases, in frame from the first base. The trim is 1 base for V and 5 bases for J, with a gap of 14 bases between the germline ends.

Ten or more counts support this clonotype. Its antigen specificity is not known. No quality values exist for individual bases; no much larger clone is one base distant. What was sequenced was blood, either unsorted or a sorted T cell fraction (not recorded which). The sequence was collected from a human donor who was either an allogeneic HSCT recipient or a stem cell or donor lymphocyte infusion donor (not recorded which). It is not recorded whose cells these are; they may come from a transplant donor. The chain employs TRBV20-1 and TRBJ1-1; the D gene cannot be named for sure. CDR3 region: CSARVGEGWTEAFF. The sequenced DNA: TGCAGTGCTAGAGTCGGAGAGGGCTGGACTGAAGCTTTCTTT.